The 22 T cell receptor beta chains listed next were all sequenced from one sample in a study of blood T cell repertoires in COVID-19. The data were produced by immunoSEQ multiplex PCR, yet TCRdb's version contains in-frame clones alone and is incomplete. The sample shows some 82,000 clones, around 86% of them seen only once. The source material was peripheral blood. All receptors derive from a man older than 75 with acute or convalescent COVID-19.

The chain links TRBV6-6 to TRBJ2-1, with 7 bases fitting TRBD2. Germline CDR1 is MNHNY and CDR2 is SVGAGI (reference sequence). With 4 bases clipped from V and 6 bases from J, the junction kept 6 bases outside the gene matches. This CDR3 region has 14 residues. The CDR3 DNA reads as TGTGCCAGCAGTTCTGGACTAGTTTCCAATGAGCAGTTCTTC. Protein sequence: CASSSGLVSNEQFF.

The chain has TRBV5-1 and TRBJ1-5; D might be TRBD1 (6 bases). This CDR3 is 15 amino acids long. The V end lost 0 bases, the J end lost 3 bases, and 10 bases lay between the germline ends. Germline values: CDR1 SGHRS, CDR2 YFSETQ. This chain's CDR3 is CASSLAGQFNQPQHF. The CDR3, as DNA: TGCGCCAGCAGCTTGGCCGGACAGTTCAATCAGCCCCAGCATTTT.

The chain joins TRBV27 to TRBJ2-7, with 7 bases identical to TRBD1. The germline CDR1 and CDR2 sequences are MNHEY and SMNVEV (reference sequence). Trimming at V came to 6 bases and at J to 2 bases, leaving 13 bases not matched to a gene. There are 16 residues in the CDR3. CDR3 DNA: TGTGCCAGCAGCGAACAGGGGCAGATTCCTCCCTACGAGCAGTACTTC. Its translation: CASSEQGQIPPYEQYF.

The V and J genes are TRBV5-1 and TRBJ2-2; 10 bases fit TRBD1. CDR3 length equals 16 residues. The germline CDR1 and CDR2 sequences are SGHRS and YFSETQ. Trimming cost V 6 bases and J 2 bases; bases outside gene matches: 7. In nucleotides, the CDR3 is TGCGCCAGCACCCGACAGGGGGCAGTCAACACCGGGGAGCTGTTTTTT. This encodes CASTRQGAVNTGELFF. Filled out from reference TRBV5-1 and TRBJ2-2, the complete variable domain reads KAGVTQTPRYLIKTRGQQVTLSCSPISGHRSVSWYQQTPGQGLQFLFEYFSETQRNKGNFPGRFSGRQFSNSRSEMNVSTLELGDSALYLCASTRQGAVNTGELFFGEGSRLTVL.

J is TRBJ1-4 and V is TRBV7-2; 9 bases line up with TRBD1. The CDR3 runs to 16 residues. Germline V lookup: CDR1 SGHTA, CDR2 FQGNSA. With V trimmed by 4 bases and J by 3 bases, 6 bases remained unmatched. CDR3 loop: CASSSSGQGSNEKLFF. CDR3 coding DNA: TGTGCCAGCAGCTCGTCGGGACAGGGCTCTAATGAAAAACTGTTTTTT.

This chain links TRBV19 with TRBJ2-3; 10 nucleotides agree with TRBD2. Per germline, CDR1 LNHDA and CDR2 SQIVND (reference sequence). CDR3 size: 15 residues. V gave up 3 bases and J gave up 3 bases; unmatched junction bases: 3. DNA of the CDR3: TGTGCCAGTAGTATCCCTAGCGGGAGAACAGATACGCAGTATTTT. Its translation is CASSIPSGRTDTQYF.

The V gene is TRBV30, the J gene TRBJ2-2, with 7 bases matching TRBD1. Trimming cost V 0 bases and J 4 bases; bases outside gene matches: 5. Germline V gene lookup returns CDR1 GTSNPN and CDR2 SVGIG (reference sequence). CDR3 length: 15 residues. CDR3 DNA: TGTGCCTGGAGTGTGGGGACAGCGTTCACCGGGGAGCTGTTTTTT. It codes for CAWSVGTAFTGELFF.

The chain couples TRBV2 to TRBJ2-6; 8 nucleotides line up with TRBD1. The CDR3 is 15 amino acids. V shed 6 bases and J 3 bases; nucleotides not matched to a gene: 4. Germline CDR1 reads SNHLY; CDR2 reads FYNNEI. CDR3 DNA: TGTGCCAGCAGCGATACAGGGGGTGGGGCCAACGTCCTGACTTTC. This gives the protein CASSDTGGGANVLTF.

This clone came up a few times. This chain connects TRBV6-1 to TRBJ2-2; 7 bases agree with TRBD1. The V gene end was trimmed by 4 bases and the J gene end by 1 base; junction bases not matched to a gene: 12. The CDR3 totals 18 residues. The germline V gene has CDR1 MNHNS and CDR2 SASEGT. The CDR3 bases are TGTGCCAGCAGTGCTCGGCCTCTGAGACAGGGGAACACCGGGGAGCTGTTTTTT. Residues: CASSARPLRQGNTGELFF.

The rearrangement links TRBV3-1 (or the pseudogene TRBV3-2) to TRBJ2-7; TRBD2 aligns across 7 bases. Germline values: CDR1 LGHDT, CDR2 YNNKEL (reference sequence). V trimming: 6 bases; J trimming: 4 bases; junction bases outside the gene matches: 9. This CDR3 is 14 amino acids long. CDR3 DNA: TGTGCCAGCAGACAGAAGGGAGGGGATTACGAGCAGTACTTC. This sequence encodes CASRQKGGDYEQYF.

This chain links TRBV11-2 with TRBJ1-1; D call uncertain. From germline, CDR1 is SGHAT and CDR2 FQNNGV. This CDR3 comprises 13 residues. The V end lost 5 bases, the J end lost 1 base, and 8 bases lay between the germline ends. CDR3 residues: CASSRRQNTEAFF. The CDR3 nucleotides are TGTGCCAGCAGCAGGCGACAGAACACTGAAGCTTTCTTT.

In its sample, this clone was seen once. The genes are TRBV27 and TRBJ1-1; maybe TRBD1 (5 bases). Germline lookup yields CDR1 MNHEY and CDR2 SMNVEV (reference sequence). The CDR3 extends over 12 amino acids. V lost 5 bases and J 7 bases, leaving 11 bases between the germline ends. CDR3 loop: CASSKQDGEAFF. Here the CDR3 DNA reads TGTGCCAGCAGTAAACAGGACGGTGAAGCTTTCTTT.

This clone appeared once. This chain links TRBV5-1 with TRBJ2-1; perhaps TRBD1 as D (7 bases). CDR1 and CDR2 (germline): SGHRS, YFSETQ. This CDR3 spans 15 amino acids. The ends were cut back, 1 base at V and 6 bases at J, with 14 bases in the middle. CDR3 protein: CASSLQLAGGNEQFF. In DNA form, the CDR3 reads TGCGCCAGCAGCTTGCAACTAGCAGGGGGCAATGAGCAGTTCTTC. The whole variable domain, filled in from reference TRBV5-1 and TRBJ2-1, reads KAGVTQTPRYLIKTRGQQVTLSCSPISGHRSVSWYQQTPGQGLQFLFEYFSETQRNKGNFPGRFSGRQFSNSRSEMNVSTLELGDSALYLCASSLQLAGGNEQFFGPGTRLTVL.

The CDR3 protein is CASSSMGQGASEQYF. The CDR3 DNA is TGTGCCAGCAGTTCGATGGGACAGGGGGCATCCGAGCAGTACTTC. V and J are TRBV28 and TRBJ2-7; 12 nucleotides align to TRBD1. The CDR3 extends over 15 amino acids. V shed 4 bases and J 6 bases; nucleotides not matched to a gene: 7. Germline assignment: CDR1 MDHEN and CDR2 SYDVKM.

This clone came up once. V is TRBV29-1 and J is TRBJ2-4; tentative D call: TRBD1 (6 bases). CDR1 and CDR2 (germline): SQVTM, ANQGSEA. Between the trimmed V and J ends, which lost 5 bases and 5 bases, there was a span of 16 bases. This CDR3 contains 14 residues. The CDR3 sequence: CSVSIDRFENIQYF. The CDR3 DNA follows: TGCAGCGTTTCCATAGACAGGTTCGAAAACATTCAGTACTTC.

The chain combines TRBV28 with TRBJ2-1; D is perhaps TRBD2 (5 bases). In germline, CDR1 is MDHEN, CDR2 SYDVKM. The CDR3 is made up of 12 amino acids. Trimming cost V 8 bases and J 2 bases, with 7 bases left between them. Here the CDR3 DNA reads TGTGCCAGCGGGCGGGCCTACAATGAGCAGTTCTTC. Translating gives CASGRAYNEQFF.

The V gene is TRBV3-1 (or the pseudogene TRBV3-2), the J gene TRBJ1-5; D is uncertain. The germline V and J ends were trimmed by 1 base and 2 bases, with 6 bases remaining between them. The CDR3 sequence is 14 residues long. Germline V gene lookup returns CDR1 LGHDT and CDR2 YNNKEL (reference sequence). DNA for the CDR3: TGTGCCAGCAGCCAAGGCCAGGGCAATCAGCCCCAGCATTTT. It yields the protein CASSQGQGNQPQHF.

The chain joins TRBV30 to TRBJ1-1; possible D gene TRBD1, 6 bases. Germline V gene lookup returns CDR1 GTSNPN and CDR2 SVGIG (reference sequence). The CDR3 runs 13 residues. Trimming shortened V by 2 bases and J by 1 base, and 8 bases separated the two germline ends. The chain's CDR3 is CAWSTDRNTEAFF. CDR3 nucleotide sequence: TGTGCCTGGAGTACGGACAGGAACACTGAAGCTTTCTTT.

CDR3 DNA sequence: TGTGCCAGCAGCCCTAGGGACAGGGTCAATGAGCAGTTCTTC. Translated, it gives CASSPRDRVNEQFF. This rearrangement joins TRBV11-1 to TRBJ2-1; 9 bases line up with TRBD1. The CDR3 covers 14 residues. Trimming cost V 5 bases and J 6 bases; bases outside gene matches: 5. CDR1 and CDR2 (germline): SGHAT, FQDESV (reference sequence).

The chain uses TRBV7-2 and TRBJ1-6, with 7 bases lining up with TRBD1. The CDR3 runs to 15 residues. Looked up from germline, CDR1 is SGHTA and CDR2 is FQGNSA. The V segment lost 7 bases and the J segment 7 bases; nucleotides outside the gene matches: 10. The CDR3 is CASTPHGQVNSPLHF. The CDR3 nucleotides read TGTGCCAGCACCCCCCACGGACAGGTCAATTCACCCCTCCACTTT.

The chain joins TRBV27 to TRBJ2-1, with D possibly TRBD2 on 5 matching bases. CDR3 length: 15 residues. V shed 4 bases and J shed 7 bases, with 17 bases lying between them. CDR1 and CDR2 (germline): MNHEY, SMNVEV (reference sequence). Here the CDR3 DNA reads TGTGCCAGCAGTTCCCTCGGCGGGCCCAGGAATGAGCAGTTCTTC. This translates into CASSSLGGPRNEQFF.

This sequence joins TRBV5-4 and TRBJ2-5; weak D call: TRBD2 (6 bases). Germline V gene data show CDR1 as SGHNT and CDR2 as YYREEE (reference sequence). CDR3 length equals 13 residues. V lost 4 bases and J lost 4, with 11 bases in between. The CDR3: CASSPKGGETQYF. For the CDR3, the DNA is TGTGCCAGCAGCCCGAAGGGAGGAGAGACCCAGTACTTC. The variable domain in full, with the rest retrieved from reference TRBV5-4 and TRBJ2-5, is ETGVTQSPTHLIKTRGQQVTLRCSSQSGHNTVSWYQQALGQGPQFIFQYYREEENGRGNFPPRFSGLQFPNYSSELNVNALELDDSALYLCASSPKGGETQYFGPGTRLLVL.